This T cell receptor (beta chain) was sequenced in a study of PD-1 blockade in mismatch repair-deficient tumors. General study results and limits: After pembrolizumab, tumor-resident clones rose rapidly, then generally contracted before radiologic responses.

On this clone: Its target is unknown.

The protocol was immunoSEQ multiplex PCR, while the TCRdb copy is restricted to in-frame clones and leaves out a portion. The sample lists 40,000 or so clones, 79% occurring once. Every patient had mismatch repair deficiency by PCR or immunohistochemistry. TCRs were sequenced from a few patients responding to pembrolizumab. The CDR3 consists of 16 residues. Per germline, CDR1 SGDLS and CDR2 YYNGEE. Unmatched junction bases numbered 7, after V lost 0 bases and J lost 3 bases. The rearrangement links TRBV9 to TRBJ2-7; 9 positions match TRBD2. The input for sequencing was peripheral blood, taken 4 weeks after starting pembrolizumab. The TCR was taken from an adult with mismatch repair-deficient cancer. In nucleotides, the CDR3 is TGTGCCAGCAGCGTAGAAGGTATTAGCGGGAGCTACGAGCAGTACTTC. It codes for CASSVEGISGSYEQYF.